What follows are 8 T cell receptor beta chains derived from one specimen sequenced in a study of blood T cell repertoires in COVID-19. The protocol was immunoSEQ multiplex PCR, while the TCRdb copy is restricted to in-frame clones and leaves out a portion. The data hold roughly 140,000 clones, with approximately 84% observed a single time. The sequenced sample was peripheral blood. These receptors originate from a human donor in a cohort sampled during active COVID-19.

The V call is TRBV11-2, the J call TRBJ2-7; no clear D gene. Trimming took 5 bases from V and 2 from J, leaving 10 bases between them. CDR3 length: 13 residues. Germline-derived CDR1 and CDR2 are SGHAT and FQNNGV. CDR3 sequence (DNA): TGTGCCAGCAGCGTATTACTGACCTACGAGCAGTACTTC. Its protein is CASSVLLTYEQYF.

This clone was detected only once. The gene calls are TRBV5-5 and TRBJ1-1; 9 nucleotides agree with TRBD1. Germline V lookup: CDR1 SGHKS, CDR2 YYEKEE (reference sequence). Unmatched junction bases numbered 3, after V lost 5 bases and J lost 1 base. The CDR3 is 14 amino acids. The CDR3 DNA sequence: TGTGCCAGCAGTCAACAGGGGGCGAACACTGAAGCTTTCTTT. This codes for CASSQQGANTEAFF.

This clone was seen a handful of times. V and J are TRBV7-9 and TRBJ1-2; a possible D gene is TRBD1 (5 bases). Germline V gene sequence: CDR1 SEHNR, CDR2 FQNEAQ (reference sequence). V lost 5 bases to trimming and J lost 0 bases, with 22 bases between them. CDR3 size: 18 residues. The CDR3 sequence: CASSRMSLQDLANYGYTF. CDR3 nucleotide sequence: TGTGCCAGCAGCCGTATGTCCTTACAGGATCTAGCTAACTATGGCTACACCTTC.

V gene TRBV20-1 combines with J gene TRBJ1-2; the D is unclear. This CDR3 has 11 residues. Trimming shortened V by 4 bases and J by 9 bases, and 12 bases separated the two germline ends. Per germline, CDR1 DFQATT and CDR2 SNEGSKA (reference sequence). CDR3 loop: CSAIESGSYTF. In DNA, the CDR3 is TGCAGTGCTATTGAGAGTGGTAGCTACACCTTC.

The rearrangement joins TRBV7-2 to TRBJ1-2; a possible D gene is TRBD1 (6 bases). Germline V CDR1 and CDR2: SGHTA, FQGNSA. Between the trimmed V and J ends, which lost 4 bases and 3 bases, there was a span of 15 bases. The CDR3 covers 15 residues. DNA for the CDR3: TGTGCCAGCAGCTACATTGGACAGCATTACTATGGCTACACCTTC. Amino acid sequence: CASSYIGQHYYGYTF.

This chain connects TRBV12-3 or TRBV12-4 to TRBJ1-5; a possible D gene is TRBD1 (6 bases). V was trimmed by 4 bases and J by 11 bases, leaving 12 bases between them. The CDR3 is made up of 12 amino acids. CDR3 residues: CASSSGARAQHF. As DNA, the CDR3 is TGTGCCAGCAGTTCAGGGGCTAGGGCCCAGCATTTT.

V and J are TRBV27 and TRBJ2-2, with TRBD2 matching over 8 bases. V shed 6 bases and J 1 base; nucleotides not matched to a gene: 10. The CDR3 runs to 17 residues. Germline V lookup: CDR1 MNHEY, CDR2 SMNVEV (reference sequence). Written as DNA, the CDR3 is TGTGCCAGCAGACCAGAGGGTAGCGGGGTGAACACCGGGGAGCTGTTTTTT. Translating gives CASRPEGSGVNTGELFF.

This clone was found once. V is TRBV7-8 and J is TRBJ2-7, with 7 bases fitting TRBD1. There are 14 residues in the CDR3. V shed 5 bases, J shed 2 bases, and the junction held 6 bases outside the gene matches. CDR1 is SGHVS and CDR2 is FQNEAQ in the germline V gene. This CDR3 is CASSHSGTAYEQYF. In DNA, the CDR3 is TGTGCCAGCAGCCATTCCGGGACAGCCTACGAGCAGTACTTC.